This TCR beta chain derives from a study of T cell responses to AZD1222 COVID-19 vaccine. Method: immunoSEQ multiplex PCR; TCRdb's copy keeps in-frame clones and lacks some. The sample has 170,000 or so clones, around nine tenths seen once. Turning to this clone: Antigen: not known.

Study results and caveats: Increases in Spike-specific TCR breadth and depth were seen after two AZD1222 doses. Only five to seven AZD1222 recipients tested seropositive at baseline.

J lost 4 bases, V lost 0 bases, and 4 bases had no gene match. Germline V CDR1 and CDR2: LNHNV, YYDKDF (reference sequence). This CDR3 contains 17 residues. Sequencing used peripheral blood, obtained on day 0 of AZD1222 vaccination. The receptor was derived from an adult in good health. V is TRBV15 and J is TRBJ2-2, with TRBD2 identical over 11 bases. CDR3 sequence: CATSRDLAGGSTGELFF. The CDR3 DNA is TGTGCCACCAGCAGAGATTTAGCGGGGGGGTCCACCGGGGAGCTGTTTTTT.